There are a few counts of the clone carrying this T cell receptor beta chain. The entry originates in a study of tumor-infiltrating lymphocytes in oesophageal squamous cell carcinoma. TCRdb re-analysed the PCR reads in MiXCR, keeping a single row per CDR3 protein. The sample lists under 20,000 distinct CDR3 sequences; around two fifths were seen once. Specimen: blood. This sequence was found in a male donor with esophageal squamous cell carcinoma.

In DNA form, the CDR3 reads TGTGCCAGCAGCCCCCGACTAGGGAGTCTCTACAATGAGCAGTTCTTC. Protein product: CASSPRLGSLYNEQFF. This chain connects TRBV7-3 to TRBJ2-1, with D maybe TRBD2 (6 bases). V was pared by 5 bases and J by 3 bases, with 17 bases between. Germline assignment: CDR1 SGHTA and CDR2 FQGTGA. The CDR3 sequence is 16 residues long.